This T cell receptor beta chain was sequenced during a study of beta chain features in type 1 diabetes. About the study: Cell yields, gender and age were comparable in patients and healthy donors. Researchers looked at around 100 million sorted cells across all samples.

Only a few counts were recorded for this clone. Antigen unknown. The study reverse transcribed the entire isolated RNA, so it sequenced expressed TCRB transcripts. TCRdb keeps only in-frame clones here, not all; method: immunoSEQ multiplex PCR. In the table there are hundreds of thousands of clones, about 16% of which are singletons. CDR3 size: 14 residues. Germline CDR1 reads SGHNT; CDR2 reads YYREEE (reference sequence). Trimming removed 5 bases from V and 6 bases from J; junction bases left unmatched: 7. Study-level findings and limits: VDJ junctions from type 1 diabetes patients carried fewer insertions and larger deletions.

The chain uses TRBV5-4 and TRBJ2-1, with 8 nucleotides matching TRBD1. The clonotype was recovered from a man younger than 30 in good health. The source material was naive CD4+ T cells from blood. The CDR3 loop is CASRADRALNEQFF. Here the CDR3 DNA reads TGTGCCAGCAGGGCGGACAGGGCCCTCAATGAGCAGTTCTTC.